These T cell receptor beta chains were read from a single sample in a study of cytomegalovirus exposure and HLA in healthy donors. Generated by immunoSEQ multiplex PCR, the TCRdb table keeps only in-frame clones and is missing some. The table lists roughly 150,000 clones, about 89% of them singletons. Sequenced sample: PBMCs. Receptors were obtained from a woman younger than 30 in good health and CMV-seropositive. Both conserved end residues are part of each CDR3. A D gene is named only where the DNA matches it firmly. Where a row states a size, it is once, few, many or the class of an expanded clone; other rows omit it.

TRBV27,NA,NA,TRBJ2-3,CASTRSFPTTDTQYF
TRBV28,NA,NA,TRBJ1-2,CASSPHATANYGYTF
TRBV5-1,NA,TRBD1,TRBJ2-7,CASSLPAQGNYEQYF
TRBV4-1,NA,TRBD2,TRBJ2-3,CASSQGWASGSGTDTQYF
TRBV5-1,NA,TRBD1,TRBJ2-7,CASSLTPGGFYEQYF
TRBV9,NA,TRBD2,TRBJ2-1,CASSVEGLAHNEQFF
TRBV11-2,NA,NA,TRBJ2-7,CASSLAQVGEQYF
TRBV5-6,NA,TRBD2,TRBJ2-1,CASSLRLAAYYNEQFF
TRBV7-2,NA,TRBD2,TRBJ2-3,CASSLGGSRDTQYF
TRBV6-1,NA,TRBD1,TRBJ2-3,CASSRGTGGADTQYF
TRBV19,NA,TRBD1,TRBJ2-2,CASTDRGRTGELFF
TRBV27,NA,TRBD1,TRBJ1-3,CASSHDRGPGNTIYF
TRBV5-1,NA,NA,TRBJ1-4,CASSPGDGVATNEKLFF
TRBV5-5,NA,TRBD2,TRBJ2-7,CASSLGLAGGEQYF
TRBV2,NA,TRBD2,TRBJ2-5,CASTLAGQLGETQYF
TRBV5-1,once,TRBD1,TRBJ1-4,CASSPSGTVNEKLFF
TRBV23-1,NA,TRBD2,TRBJ2-7,CASSRDRDGGGLAGAYEQYF
TRBV28,NA,NA,TRBJ2-2,CASMVAGLDTGELFF
TRBV2,once,NA,TRBJ1-5,CASSGENQPQHF
TRBV30,NA,TRBD1,TRBJ1-1,CAWSRRTGGASEAFF
TRBV4-1,few,TRBD1,TRBJ1-2,CASYGQGAFYGYTF
TRBV2,NA,TRBD1,TRBJ1-1,CASRTGTGFSEAFF
TRBV7-2,NA,TRBD2,TRBJ2-7,CASSLGVSGRWDEQYF
TRBV7-9,NA,TRBD1,TRBJ1-4,CASSWGTGRNEKLFF
TRBV5-3,NA,NA,TRBJ1-2,CARGGKLAYGYTF
TRBV6-5,NA,TRBD1,TRBJ2-1,CASSWGTGWGNEQFF
TRBV2,NA,TRBD1,TRBJ2-7,CASSSGQPMDEQYF
TRBV30,NA,TRBD1,TRBJ1-3,CAWSAWTGRNTIYF
TRBV9,NA,NA,TRBJ2-6,CASSPGELAGANVLTF